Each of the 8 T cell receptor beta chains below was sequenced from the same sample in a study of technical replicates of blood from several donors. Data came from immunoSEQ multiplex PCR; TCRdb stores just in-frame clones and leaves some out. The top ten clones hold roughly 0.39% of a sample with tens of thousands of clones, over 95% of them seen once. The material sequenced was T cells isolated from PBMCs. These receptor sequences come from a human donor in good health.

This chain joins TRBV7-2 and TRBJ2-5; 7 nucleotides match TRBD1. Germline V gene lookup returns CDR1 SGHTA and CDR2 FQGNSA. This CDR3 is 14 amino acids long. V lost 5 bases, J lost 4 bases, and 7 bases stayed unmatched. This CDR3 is CASSPPPGGETQYF. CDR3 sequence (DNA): TGTGCCAGCAGCCCCCCGCCAGGGGGAGAGACCCAGTACTTC. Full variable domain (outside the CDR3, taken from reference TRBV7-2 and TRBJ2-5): GAGVSQSPSNKVTEKGKDVELRCDPISGHTALYWYRQSLGQGLEFLIYFQGNSAPDKSGLPSDRFSAERTGGSVSTLTIQRTQQEDSAVYLCASSPPPGGETQYFGPGTRLLVL.

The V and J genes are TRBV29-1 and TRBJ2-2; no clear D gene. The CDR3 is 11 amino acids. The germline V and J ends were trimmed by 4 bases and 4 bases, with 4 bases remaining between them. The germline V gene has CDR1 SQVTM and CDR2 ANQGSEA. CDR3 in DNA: TGCAGCGTTGTAATCACCGGGGAGCTGTTTTTT. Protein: CSVVITGELFF.

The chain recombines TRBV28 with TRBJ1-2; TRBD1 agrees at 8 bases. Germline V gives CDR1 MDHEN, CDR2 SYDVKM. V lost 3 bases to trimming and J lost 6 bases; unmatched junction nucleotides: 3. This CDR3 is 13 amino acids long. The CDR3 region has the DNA TGTGCCAGCAGTTTGCGGGGACAGGATGGCTACACCTTC. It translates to CASSLRGQDGYTF.

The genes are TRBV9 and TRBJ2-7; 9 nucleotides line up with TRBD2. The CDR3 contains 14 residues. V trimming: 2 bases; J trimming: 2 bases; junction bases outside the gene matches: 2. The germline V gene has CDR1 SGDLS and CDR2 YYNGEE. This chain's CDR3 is CASSVSGSAYEQYF. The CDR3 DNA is TGTGCCAGCAGCGTTAGCGGGAGTGCCTACGAGCAGTACTTC. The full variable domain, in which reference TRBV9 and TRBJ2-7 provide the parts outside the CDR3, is DSGVTQTPKHLITATGQRVTLRCSPRSGDLSVYWYQQSLDQGLQFLIQYYNGEERAKGNILERFSAQQFPDLHSELNLSSLELGDSALYFCASSVSGSAYEQYFGPGTRLTVT.

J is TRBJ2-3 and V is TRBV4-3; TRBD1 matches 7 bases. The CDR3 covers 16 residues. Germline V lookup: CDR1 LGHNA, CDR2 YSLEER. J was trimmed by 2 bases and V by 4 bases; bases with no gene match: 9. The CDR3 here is CASSRTTGFTTDTQYF. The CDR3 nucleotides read TGCGCCAGCAGCCGAACGACAGGGTTCACCACAGATACGCAGTATTTT.

As DNA, the CDR3 is TGTGCCAGCACTTTCTCCGGACTAGCGGGATTGAACACCGGGGAGCTGTTTTTT. This codes for CASTFSGLAGLNTGELFF. The rearrangement links TRBV2 to TRBJ2-2, with 12 nucleotides matching TRBD2. Per the germline V gene, CDR1 is SNHLY and CDR2 is FYNNEI. This CDR3 is built from 18 residues. Trimming cost V 7 bases and J 1 base; bases outside gene matches: 10.

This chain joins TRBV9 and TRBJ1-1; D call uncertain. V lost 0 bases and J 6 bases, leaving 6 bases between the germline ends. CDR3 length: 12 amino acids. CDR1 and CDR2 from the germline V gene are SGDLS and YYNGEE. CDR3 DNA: TGTGCCAGCAGCGTAGGAACAGCTGAAGCTTTCTTT. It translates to CASSVGTAEAFF.

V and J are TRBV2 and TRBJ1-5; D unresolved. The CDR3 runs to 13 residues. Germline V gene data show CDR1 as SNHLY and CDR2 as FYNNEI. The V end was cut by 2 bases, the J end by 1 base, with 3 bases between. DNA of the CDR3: TGTGCCAGCAGTGAACTCAGCAATCAGCCCCAGCATTTT. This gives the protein CASSELSNQPQHF.